This T cell receptor beta chain was found in a study of blood T cells in healthy people across ages. The authors drew ten milliliters of peripheral blood from each donor. Next came a second PCR, run for about 7 to 12 cycles, which used a sample-barcoded 5' primer along with a J-beta primer mix. In TCRdb, the 5' RACE reads were re-called with MiXCR into one record per CDR3 protein. The sample carries under 1 million distinct CDR3 sequences, under 55% recorded once. Germline assignment: CDR1 LGHDT and CDR2 YNNKEL (reference sequence). The length of the CDR3 is 14 residues. Trimming removed 6 bases from V and 8 bases from J; junction bases left unmatched: 12.

This chain uses TRBV3-1 with TRBJ1-2; 7 bases map to TRBD1. The origin of this receptor is a man in his sixties in good health. Sequenced material: blood. This chain's CDR3 is CASRKRDRVGGYTF. CDR3 DNA sequence: TGTGCCAGCAGGAAAAGAGACAGGGTCGGAGGCTACACCTTC.